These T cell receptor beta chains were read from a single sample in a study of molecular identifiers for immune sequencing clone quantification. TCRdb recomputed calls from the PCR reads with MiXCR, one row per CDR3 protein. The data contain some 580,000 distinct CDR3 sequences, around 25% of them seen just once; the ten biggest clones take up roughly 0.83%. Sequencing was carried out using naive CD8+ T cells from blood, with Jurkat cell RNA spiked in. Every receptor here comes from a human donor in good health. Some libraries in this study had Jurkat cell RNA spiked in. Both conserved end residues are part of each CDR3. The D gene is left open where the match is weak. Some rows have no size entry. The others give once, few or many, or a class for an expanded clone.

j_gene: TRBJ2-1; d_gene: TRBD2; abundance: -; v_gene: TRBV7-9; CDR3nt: TGTGCCAGCAACATGAGGCGGGGGGGCAATGAGCAGTTCTTC; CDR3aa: CASNMRRGGNEQFF
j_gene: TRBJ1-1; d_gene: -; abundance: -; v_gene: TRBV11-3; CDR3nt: TGTGCCAGCAGCCTTTGGACGGGGAATGAAGCTTTCTTT; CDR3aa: CASSLWTGNEAFF
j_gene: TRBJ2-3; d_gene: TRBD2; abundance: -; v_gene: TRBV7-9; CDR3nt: TGTCCCAGCAGCGCAGTCGCTAGCGGGAGTTCAGATACGCAGTATTTT; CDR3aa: CPSSAVASGSSDTQYF
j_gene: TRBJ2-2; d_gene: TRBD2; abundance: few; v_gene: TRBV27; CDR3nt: TGTGCCAGCAGTTTATCAGCGGGAAGCACCGGGGAGCTGTTTTTT; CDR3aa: CASSLSAGSTGELFF
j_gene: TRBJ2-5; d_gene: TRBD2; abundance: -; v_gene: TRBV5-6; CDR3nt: TGTGCCAGCAGCTACGGGACTAGCGGCTTTTACCAAGAGACCCAGTACTTC; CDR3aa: CASSYGTSGFYQETQYF
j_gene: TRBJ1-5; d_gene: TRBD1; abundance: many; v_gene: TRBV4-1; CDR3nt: TGCGCCAGCAGCCAGGGACAGGGGGTAGGAAATCAGCCCCAGCATTTT; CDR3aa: CASSQGQGVGNQPQHF
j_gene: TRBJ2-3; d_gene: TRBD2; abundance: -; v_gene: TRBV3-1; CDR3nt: TGTGCCAGCAGCAGCGGGACTAGCGGGAGTTATCAAGATACGCAGTATTTT; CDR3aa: CASSSGTSGSYQDTQYF
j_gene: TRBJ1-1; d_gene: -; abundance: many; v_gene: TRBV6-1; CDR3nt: TGTGCCATCTCGGGGACGGTGGGTTCGGACACTGAAGCTTTCTTT; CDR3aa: CAISGTVGSDTEAFF
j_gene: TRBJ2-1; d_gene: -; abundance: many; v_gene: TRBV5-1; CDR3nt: TGCGCCAGCAGCTTCGAATTGGGAATTAATGAGCAGTTCTTC; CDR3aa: CASSFELGINEQFF
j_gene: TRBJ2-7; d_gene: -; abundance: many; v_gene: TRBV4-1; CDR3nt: TGCGCCAGCAGTCATCCCAGAGAGCAGCACGAGCAGTACTTC; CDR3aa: CASSHPREQHEQYF
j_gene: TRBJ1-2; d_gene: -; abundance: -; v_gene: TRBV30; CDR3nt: TGTGCCTGGACAGGGGAAGATGGCTACACCTTC; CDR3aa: CAWTGEDGYTF
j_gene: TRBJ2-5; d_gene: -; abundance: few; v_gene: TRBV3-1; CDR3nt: TGTGCCAGCAGCCCATGGGAGCCCGAGGAGACCCAGTACTTC; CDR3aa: CASSPWEPEETQYF
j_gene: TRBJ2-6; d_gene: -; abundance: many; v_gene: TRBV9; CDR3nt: TGTGCCAGCAGCCCAGTCCCGGGACCCACCTGGGCCAACGTCCTGACTTTC; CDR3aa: CASSPVPGPTWANVLTF
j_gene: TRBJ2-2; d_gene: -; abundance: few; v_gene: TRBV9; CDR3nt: TGTGCCAGCAGCGTAGTGTCGGGATGGACCGGGGAGCTGTTTTTT; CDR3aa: CASSVVSGWTGELFF
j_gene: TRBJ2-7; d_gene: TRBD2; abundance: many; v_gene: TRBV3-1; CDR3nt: TGTGCCAGCAGCCCGACTAGCGGGGGGGGCGAGCAGTACTTC; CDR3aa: CASSPTSGGGEQYF
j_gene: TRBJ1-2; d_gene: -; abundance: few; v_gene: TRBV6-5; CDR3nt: TGTGCCAGCAGTTACGGGGGGAACTATGGCTACACCTTC; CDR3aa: CASSYGGNYGYTF